The clone carrying this T cell receptor beta chain was counted ten times or more. The antigen is unknown. This specimen belongs to a study of early T cells in non-severe SARS-CoV-2 infection. Study-level points and caveats: VDJdb matches were skewed toward anti-spike CD8 T cell responses.

TCRdb processed the 5' RACE reads anew with MiXCR; each CDR3 protein has one entry. The data hold roughly 26,000 distinct CDR3 sequences, with about 5.1% observed a single time. The sequence was obtained from an adult who was a healthcare worker with PCR-confirmed SARS-CoV-2 infection or an uninfected control (not recorded which). Sequencing was performed on whole blood.

The CDR3 reads CASSLGQHQETQYF. In DNA form, the CDR3 reads TGTGCCAGCAGCTTGGGACAGCACCAAGAGACCCAGTACTTC. This chain connects TRBV5-4 to TRBJ2-5; D may be TRBD1 (5 bases). Deletions cut 0 bases from V and 0 bases from J, with 6 bases between. This CDR3 has 14 residues. CDR1 and CDR2 (germline): SGHNT, YYREEE (reference sequence). Full variable domain (outside the CDR3, taken from reference TRBV5-4 and TRBJ2-5): ETGVTQSPTHLIKTRGQQVTLRCSSQSGHNTVSWYQQALGQGPQFIFQYYREEENGRGNFPPRFSGLQFPNYSSELNVNALELDDSALYLCASSLGQHQETQYFGPGTRLLVL.